This section outlines one TCR beta chain sequence together with its context. Its specificity is unknown. Repertoires were generated with immunoSEQ multiplex PCR, while TCRdb's copy carries only in-frame clones and drops some. The sample lists 150,000 to 200,000 clones; approximately 86% were seen once. The sample belongs to a study of T cell responses to AZD1222 COVID-19 vaccine. Study-level findings and limits: Targets within unmutated variant regions were reportedly found for nearly half of spike-specific TCRs. With dominance at 160-218 and 743-854, vaccine-associated CD4 TCRs spanned spike. Spike-specific TCR breadth and depth both grew after two AZD1222 doses. Repertoire samples came only from after the peak T cell response.

The CDR3 has 15 residues. V was pared by 4 bases and J by 7 bases, with 3 bases of the junction left unmatched. Germline CDR1 is SEHNR and CDR2 is FQNEAQ (reference sequence). The specimen was peripheral blood, collected 28 days after the second AZD1222 dose. This sequence originates from an adult who received the AZD1222 COVID-19 vaccine. The chain employs TRBV7-9 and TRBJ1-6; 11 positions match TRBD1. The CDR3 sequence is CASSSRTGGNSPLHF. In DNA, the CDR3 is TGTGCCAGCAGCTCCCGGACAGGGGGCAATTCACCCCTCCACTTT.